This is a list of T cell receptor beta chains from one sample in a study of control samples from healthy donors and cancer patients. The method was immunoSEQ multiplex PCR; TCRdb's version includes in-frame clones alone and lacks a portion of them. The sample carries approximately 90,000 clones, more than 80% recorded once. Sequencing was performed on blood. These TCRs come from a woman aged 25 to 45 in good health. Both conserved end residues are part of each CDR3. D genes are given only for firm matches. Clone size is given for some rows only: seen once, a few or many times, or a class if the clone is expanded.

TRBV24-1	TRBD2	TRBJ2-1	.	CATSEWGTSGREQFF	TGTGCCACCAGTGAATGGGGGACTAGCGGGCGTGAGCAGTTCTTC
TRBV24-1	.	TRBJ2-1	.	CATSDPYGGPRDEQFF	TGTGCCACCAGTGATCCCTACGGGGGTCCTAGGGATGAGCAGTTCTTC
TRBV7-9	.	TRBJ1-1	.	CASSRGTEAFF	TGTGCCAGCAGCCGAGGGACTGAAGCTTTCTTT
TRBV11-3	.	TRBJ2-2	.	CASSLEGGELFF	TGTGCCAGCAGCTTGGAGGGCGGGGAGCTGTTTTTT
TRBV4-1	.	TRBJ1-1	.	CASSHGPLSTEAFF	TGCGCCAGCAGCCACGGGCCCCTGAGCACTGAAGCTTTCTTT
TRBV6-5	.	TRBJ1-1	.	CASSPTPGLSFF	TGTGCCAGCAGCCCAACCCCGGGATTGTCTTTCTTT
TRBV28	.	TRBJ1-6	.	CASSLGGRTSPLHF	TGTGCCAGCAGCCTGGGGGGGCGGACTTCACCCCTCCACTTT
TRBV27	TRBD1	TRBJ1-1	.	CASSLTGWPRWTEAFF	TGTGCCAGCAGTTTGACAGGGTGGCCGAGATGGACTGAAGCTTTCTTT
TRBV4-1	.	TRBJ2-3	.	CASSEGNSVRGGARDTQYF	.
TRBV7-9	TRBD2	TRBJ2-1	.	CASSSGLAGLSSNEQFF	TGTGCCAGCAGCTCCGGACTAGCGGGGCTTTCGTCGAATGAGCAGTTCTTC
TRBV15	.	TRBJ1-3	.	CATSQLSSNTIYF	TGTGCCACCAGCCAACTTTCGTCCAACACCATATATTTT
TRBV28	.	TRBJ1-2	.	CASSLRTRHGYTF	TGTGCCAGCAGTTTAAGGACACGGCATGGCTACACCTTC
TRBV24-1	.	TRBJ2-5	.	CATSDWWGETQYF	TGTGCCACCAGTGATTGGTGGGGAGAGACCCAGTACTTC
TRBV10-3	TRBD2	TRBJ2-3	.	CAISADSGSTDTQYF	TGTGCCATCAGTGCGGATAGCGGGAGCACAGATACGCAGTATTTT
TRBV10-3	.	TRBJ2-3	.	CAISESSSTDTQYF	TGTGCCATCAGTGAGTCTTCCAGCACAGATACGCAGTATTTT
TRBV6-5	.	TRBJ1-2	.	CASSIRGYGYTF	TGTGCCAGCAGCATTCGCGGCTATGGCTACACCTTC
TRBV29-1	.	TRBJ2-2	.	CSVAASGELFF	TGCAGCGTTGCGGCTTCCGGGGAGCTGTTTTTT
TRBV27	TRBD1	TRBJ2-1	.	CASSLGQGQGSYNEQFF	TGTGCCAGCAGTTTAGGGCAGGGACAGGGGTCCTACAATGAGCAGTTCTTC
TRBV5-4	.	TRBJ1-2	.	CASSLEQAWPGGYTF	TGTGCCAGCAGCTTGGAGCAGGCATGGCCCGGCGGCTACACCTTC
TRBV11-3	.	TRBJ2-1	.	CASSLRSTYNEQFF	TGTGCCAGCAGCTTACGTTCTACCTACAATGAGCAGTTCTTC
TRBV5-1	TRBD1	TRBJ1-1	.	CASSLAGTAEAFF	TGCGCCAGCAGCTTGGCCGGGACAGCTGAAGCTTTCTTT
TRBV5-1	.	TRBJ2-5	.	CASSFQGQETQYF	TGCGCCAGCAGCTTTCAGGGTCAAGAGACCCAGTACTTC
TRBV7-9	.	TRBJ2-5	.	CASSSRQRHLAVRGTQYF	TGTGCCAGCAGCTCAAGACAAAGACATTTAGCGGTCCGGGGGACCCAGTACTTC
TRBV9	.	TRBJ1-2	.	CASSVVGNYGYTF	TGTGCCAGCAGCGTAGTGGGGAACTATGGCTACACCTTC
TRBV7-3	.	TRBJ2-2	.	CASSPRGAGGELFF	TGTGCCAGCAGCCCCCGGGGGGCGGGCGGGGAGCTGTTTTTT
TRBV6-5	.	TRBJ1-5	.	CASSILSNQPQHF	TGTGCCAGCAGTATACTGAGCAATCAGCCCCAGCATTTT
TRBV28	.	TRBJ1-1	.	CASSGRSEAFF	TGTGCCAGCAGTGGCAGATCTGAAGCTTTCTTT
TRBV2	TRBD1	TRBJ1-2	.	CASSRDSYGYTF	TGTGCCAGCAGTCGGGACAGTTATGGCTACACCTTC
TRBV6-1	TRBD1	TRBJ1-5	.	CASSEDRGYNQPQHF	TGTGCCAGCAGTGAGGACAGGGGCTACAATCAGCCCCAGCATTTT
TRBV2	.	TRBJ2-2	.	CASSADGANTGELFF	TGTGCCAGCAGTGCGGACGGGGCGAACACCGGGGAGCTGTTTTTT
TRBV15	TRBD1	TRBJ1-2	.	CATSSGQDFAGYTF	TGTGCCACCAGCAGCGGACAGGACTTCGCTGGCTACACCTTC
TRBV6-5	TRBD1	TRBJ2-2	.	CAGTGTGNTGELFF	TGTGCCGGGACCGGGACAGGGAACACCGGGGAGCTGTTTTTT
TRBV5-1	.	TRBJ2-5	.	CASSFGQSGEVQYF	TGCGCCAGCAGCTTTGGGCAGTCAGGGGAGGTCCAGTACTTC
TRBV4-1	.	TRBJ2-1	.	CASSQTGTNGFEQFF	TGCGCCAGCAGCCAAACCGGGACGAACGGATTTGAGCAGTTCTTC
TRBV4-1	.	TRBJ2-3	once	CASSQGLGVPDTQYF	TGCGCCAGCAGCCAAGGATTGGGAGTCCCAGATACGCAGTATTTT
TRBV2	TRBD1	TRBJ1-6	.	CASIRGRNSPLHF	TGTGCCAGCATCAGGGGGCGGAATTCACCCCTCCACTTT
TRBV19	.	TRBJ1-1	.	CASSISRQGNTEAFF	TGTGCCAGTAGTATTTCCCGGCAGGGGAACACTGAAGCTTTCTTT
TRBV24-1	.	TRBJ1-2	.	CATSDTNRINGYTF	TGTGCCACCAGTGATACTAACAGGATCAATGGCTACACCTTC
TRBV29-1	.	TRBJ2-3	.	CSVEGDTQYF	TGCAGCGTTGAAGGAGATACGCAGTATTTT
TRBV5-6	.	TRBJ1-2	.	CASSLPTYNYGYTF	TGTGCCAGCAGCTTGCCGACATACAACTATGGCTACACCTTC
TRBV24-1	.	TRBJ2-2	.	CATSSSFGELFF	TGTGCCACCAGTAGTTCGTTCGGGGAGCTGTTTTTT
TRBV5-1	.	TRBJ2-7	.	CASSTGSIYYEQYF	TGCGCCAGCAGTACAGGGTCCATCTACTACGAGCAGTACTTC
TRBV6-6	TRBD1	TRBJ2-2	.	CASSYDRVGAGELFF	TGTGCCAGCAGTTATGACAGGGTCGGAGCCGGGGAGCTGTTTTTT
TRBV5-4	.	TRBJ2-2	.	CASSLDQGPGELFF	TGTGCCAGCAGCTTGGATCAGGGACCGGGGGAGCTGTTTTTT
TRBV7-3	.	TRBJ2-3	once	CASSSQGGVTDTQYF	TGTGCCAGCAGCTCCCAGGGGGGGGTCACAGATACGCAGTATTTT
TRBV5-1	.	TRBJ1-3	.	CASREGSGNTIYF	TGCGCCAGCAGGGAAGGCTCTGGAAACACCATATATTTT
TRBV10-3	TRBD1	TRBJ1-1	.	CAISESQGEAFF	TGTGCCATCAGTGAGTCACAGGGGGAAGCTTTCTTT
TRBV6-5	TRBD2	TRBJ2-1	.	CASSYAGTSYNEQFF	TGTGCCAGCAGTTACGCCGGGACTAGCTACAATGAGCAGTTCTTC
TRBV5-1	TRBD1	TRBJ1-4	once	CASSSRTGTNEKLFF	TGCGCCAGCAGCTCCCGGACAGGGACTAATGAAAAACTGTTTTTT
TRBV6-5	TRBD2	TRBJ2-1	.	CASSYGSVAGYNEQFF	TGTGCCAGCAGTTACGGGTCGGTAGCGGGCTACAATGAGCAGTTCTTC
TRBV3-1/TRBV3-2	.	TRBJ1-2	once	CASSLAGAPFRNGYTF	TGTGCCAGCAGCCTCGCGGGCGCACCCTTCAGGAATGGCTACACCTTC
TRBV11-2	.	TRBJ2-7	.	CASSFPTIAYEQYF	TGTGCCAGCAGCTTTCCGACAATCGCCTACGAGCAGTACTTC
TRBV5-8	TRBD1	TRBJ1-2	.	CASSLAPGQGAGGYTF	TGTGCCAGCAGCTTGGCCCCTGGGCAGGGGGCGGGAGGCTACACCTTC
TRBV9	.	TRBJ1-3	.	CASSTEGSRNTIYF	TGTGCCAGCAGCACCGAGGGCAGTCGAAACACCATATATTTT
TRBV28	.	TRBJ2-3	.	CASSYFESTDTQYF	TGTGCCAGCAGCTACTTTGAGAGCACAGATACGCAGTATTTT